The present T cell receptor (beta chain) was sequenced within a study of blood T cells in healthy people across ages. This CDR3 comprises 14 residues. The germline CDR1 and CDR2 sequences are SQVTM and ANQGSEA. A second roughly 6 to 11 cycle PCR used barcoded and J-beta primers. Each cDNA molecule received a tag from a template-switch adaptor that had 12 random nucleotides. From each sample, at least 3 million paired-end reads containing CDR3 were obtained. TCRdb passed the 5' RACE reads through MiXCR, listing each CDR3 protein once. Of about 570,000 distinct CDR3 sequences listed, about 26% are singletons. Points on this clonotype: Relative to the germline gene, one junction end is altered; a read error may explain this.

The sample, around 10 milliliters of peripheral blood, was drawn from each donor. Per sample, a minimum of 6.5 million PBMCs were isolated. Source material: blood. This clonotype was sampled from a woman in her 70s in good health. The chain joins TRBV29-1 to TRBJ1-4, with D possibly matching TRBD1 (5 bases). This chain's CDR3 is CSVEPDNSVGKLLF. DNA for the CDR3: TGCAGCGTCGAACCGGACAACTCCGTCGGAAAACTGCTTTTT.